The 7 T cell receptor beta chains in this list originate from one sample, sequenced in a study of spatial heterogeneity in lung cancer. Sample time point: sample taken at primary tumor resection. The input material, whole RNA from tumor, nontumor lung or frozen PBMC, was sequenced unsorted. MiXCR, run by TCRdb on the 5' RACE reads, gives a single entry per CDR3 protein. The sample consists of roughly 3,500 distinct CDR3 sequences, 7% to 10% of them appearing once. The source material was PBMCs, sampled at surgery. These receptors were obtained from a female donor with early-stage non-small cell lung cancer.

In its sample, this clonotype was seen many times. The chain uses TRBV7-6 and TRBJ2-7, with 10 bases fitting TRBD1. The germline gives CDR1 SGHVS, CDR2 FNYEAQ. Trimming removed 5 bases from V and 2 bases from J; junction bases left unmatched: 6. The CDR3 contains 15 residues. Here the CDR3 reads CASSLRTGGTYEQYF. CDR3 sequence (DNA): TGTGCCAGCAGCCTACGGACAGGGGGAACCTACGAGCAGTACTTC.

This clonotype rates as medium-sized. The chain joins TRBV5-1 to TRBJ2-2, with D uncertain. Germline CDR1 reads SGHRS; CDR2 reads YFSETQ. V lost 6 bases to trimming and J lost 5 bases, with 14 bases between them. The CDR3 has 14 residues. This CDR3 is CASTTGGATGELFF. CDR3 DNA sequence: TGCGCCAGCACCACCGGCGGCGCAACCGGGGAGCTGTTTTTT.

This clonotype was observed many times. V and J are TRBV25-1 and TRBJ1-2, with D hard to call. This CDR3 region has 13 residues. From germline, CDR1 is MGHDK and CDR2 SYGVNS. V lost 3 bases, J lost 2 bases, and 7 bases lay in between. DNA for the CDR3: TGTGCCAGCAGTGATCGCGGCAACTATGGCTACACCTTC. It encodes CASSDRGNYGYTF.

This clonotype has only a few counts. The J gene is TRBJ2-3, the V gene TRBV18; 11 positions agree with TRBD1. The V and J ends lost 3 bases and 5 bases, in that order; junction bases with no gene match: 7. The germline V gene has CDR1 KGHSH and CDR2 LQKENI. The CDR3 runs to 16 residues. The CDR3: CASSPADRGLGDTQYF. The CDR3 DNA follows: TGTGCCAGCTCACCTGCGGACAGGGGGCTCGGAGATACGCAGTATTTT.

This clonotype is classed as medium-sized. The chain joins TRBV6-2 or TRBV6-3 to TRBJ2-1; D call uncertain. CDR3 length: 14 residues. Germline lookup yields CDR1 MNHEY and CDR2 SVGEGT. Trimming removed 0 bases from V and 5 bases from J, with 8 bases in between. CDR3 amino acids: CASSYSTQDNEQFF. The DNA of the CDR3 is TGTGCCAGCAGTTACTCGACGCAAGACAATGAGCAGTTCTTC.

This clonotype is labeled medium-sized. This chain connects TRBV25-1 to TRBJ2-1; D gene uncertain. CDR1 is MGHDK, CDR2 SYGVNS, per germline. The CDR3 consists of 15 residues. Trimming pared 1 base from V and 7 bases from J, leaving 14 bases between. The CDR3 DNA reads TGTGCCAGCAGTGAATTTAGCTTCGGAAGGAATGAGCAGTTCTTC. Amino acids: CASSEFSFGRNEQFF.

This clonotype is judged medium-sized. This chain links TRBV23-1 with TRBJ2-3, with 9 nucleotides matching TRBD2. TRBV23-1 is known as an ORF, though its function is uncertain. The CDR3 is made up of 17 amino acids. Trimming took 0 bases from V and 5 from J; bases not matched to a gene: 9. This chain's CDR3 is CASSQSMAGGPEDTQYF. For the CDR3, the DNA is TGCGCCAGCAGTCAATCGATGGCGGGGGGGCCAGAAGATACGCAGTATTTT.